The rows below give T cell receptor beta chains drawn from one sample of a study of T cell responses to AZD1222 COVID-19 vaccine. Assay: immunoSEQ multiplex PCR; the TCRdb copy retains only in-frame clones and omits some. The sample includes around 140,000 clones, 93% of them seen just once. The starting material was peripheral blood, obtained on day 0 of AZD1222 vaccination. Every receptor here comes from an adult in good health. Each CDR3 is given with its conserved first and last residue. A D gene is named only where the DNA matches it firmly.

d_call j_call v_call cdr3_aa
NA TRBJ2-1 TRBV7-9 CASSLVHSEQFF
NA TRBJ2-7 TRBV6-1 CASSEVGHSFYEQYF
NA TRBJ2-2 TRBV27 CASSFNTGELFF
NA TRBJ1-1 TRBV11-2 CASSLATANTEAFF
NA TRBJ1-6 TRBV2 CASNGAVYNSPLHF
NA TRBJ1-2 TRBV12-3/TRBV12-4 CASSFSYGYTF
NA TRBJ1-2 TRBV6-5 CASSYQGHANYGYTF
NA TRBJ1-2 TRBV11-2 CASSLDRGYRYTF
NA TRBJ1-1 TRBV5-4 CASSDDRTTMNTEAFF
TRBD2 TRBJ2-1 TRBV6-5 CASTYASGIENEQFF
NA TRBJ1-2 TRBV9 CASSVGGGSGYTF
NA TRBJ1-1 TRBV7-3 CASSAGPEGYTEAFF
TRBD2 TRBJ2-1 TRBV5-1 CASTTGTISYNEQFF
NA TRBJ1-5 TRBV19 CASSSRTARGNQPQHF
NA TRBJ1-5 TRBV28 CASSLGQTHQPQHF
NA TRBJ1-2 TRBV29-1 CSVDHSAGYTF
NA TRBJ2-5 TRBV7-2 CASSLEWTEETQYF
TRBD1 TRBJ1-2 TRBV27 CASSHTGGAKAYGYTF
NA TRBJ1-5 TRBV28 CASTRGVSNQPQHF
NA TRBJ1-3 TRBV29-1 CSVEDQRAGNTIYF
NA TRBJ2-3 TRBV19 CASSSRGSLSTDTQYF
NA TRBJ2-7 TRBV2 CASEKTQDSYEQYF
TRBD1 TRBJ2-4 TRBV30 CAIGTGGNIQYF
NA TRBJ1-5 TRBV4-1 CASTDRLYSNQPQHF
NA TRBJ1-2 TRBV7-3 CASSLRPGDGYTF
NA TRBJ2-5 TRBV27 CASRGHRGYQETQYF
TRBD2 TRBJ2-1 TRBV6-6 CASSRREKSGGAHNEQFF
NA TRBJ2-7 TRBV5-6 CASSFGSFYEQYF